A single sample gave rise to the 26 T cell receptor beta chains below, sequenced in a study of CD8 T cells in ankylosing spondylitis. Study-wide findings and caveats: Apparently characteristic of ankylosing spondylitis blood was a TCR beta motif (under ten highly homologous variants).

In TCRdb, the 5' RACE reads were re-called with MiXCR into one record per CDR3 protein. The sample includes about 440,000 distinct CDR3 sequences, 15% to 20% seen only once; the top ten take approximately 1%. Their antigens remain unidentified. The specimen was blood, either unsorted or a sorted T cell fraction (not recorded which). These receptors were taken from a male donor with ankylosing spondylitis.

The rearrangement links TRBV6-5 to TRBJ2-7; D ambiguous. CDR1 MNHEY and CDR2 SVGAGI come from the germline V gene. V shed 4 bases and J shed 6 bases, with 10 bases lying between them. The CDR3 is made up of 12 amino acids. The chain's CDR3 is CASSSPNSEQYF. CDR3 in DNA: TGTGCCAGCAGTTCCCCTAACAGCGAGCAGTACTTC.

This chain uses TRBV6-2 or TRBV6-3 with TRBJ2-7; 8 bases are shared with TRBD1. Germline V gives CDR1 MNHEY, CDR2 SVGEGT. V dropped 5 bases and J dropped 4; count of bases not matched to a gene: 10. CDR3 size: 15 residues. The CDR3 loop reads CASSHARTGNYEQYF. CDR3 sequence (DNA): TGTGCCAGCAGTCACGCCCGGACAGGGAATTACGAGCAGTACTTC.

This clonotype has more than one count but fewer than ten. The chain links TRBV6-1 to TRBJ1-2, with 9 bases lining up with TRBD1. The CDR3 totals 16 residues. In germline, CDR1 is MNHNS, CDR2 SASEGT. The V gene end was trimmed by 5 bases and the J gene end by 7 bases; junction bases not matched to a gene: 14. The CDR3 protein is CASSPPGQGAWSGYTF. CDR3 sequence (DNA): TGTGCCAGCAGTCCACCGGGACAGGGCGCTTGGAGTGGCTACACCTTC.

This clonotype was seen only a few times. This chain connects TRBV20-1 to TRBJ2-1; 10 positions match TRBD2. V was clipped by 8 bases and J by 7 bases; unmatched bases: 17. The CDR3 has 16 residues. Germline V gene lookup returns CDR1 DFQATT and CDR2 SNEGSKA (reference sequence). The CDR3 loop is CSPIAGGPLGGNEQFF. The DNA for the CDR3 is TGCAGTCCTATAGCGGGAGGCCCCCTCGGAGGAAATGAGCAGTTCTTC.

The gene calls are TRBV18 and TRBJ2-2; either TRBD1 or TRBD2 may supply D (5 bases each). Trimming left V 3 bases short and J 4 bases short, with 21 bases between. The CDR3 consists of 18 residues. Germline lookup yields CDR1 KGHSH and CDR2 LQKENI. The CDR3 DNA follows: TGTGCCAGCTCACCGTTTTGGTCCGGGGACGATCCCACCGGGGAGCTGTTTTTT. Its protein product is CASSPFWSGDDPTGELFF. Full variable domain (outside the CDR3, taken from reference TRBV18 and TRBJ2-2): NAGVMQNPRHLVRRRGQEARLRCSPMKGHSHVYWYRQLPEEGLKFMVYLQKENIIDESGMPKERFSAEFPKEGPSILRIQQVVRGDSAAYFCASSPFWSGDDPTGELFFGEGSRLTVL.

V is TRBV6-1 and J is TRBJ2-3; possibly TRBD2 for D (6 bases). CDR3 size: 15 residues. Germline values: CDR1 MNHNS, CDR2 SASEGT. Trimming removed 5 bases at V and 2 bases at J, with 14 bases between. The CDR3 spells CASSPRRRDTDTQYF. The CDR3 nucleotides are TGTGCCAGCAGTCCTCGGAGGCGGGACACAGATACGCAGTATTTT.

The sample holds many counts of this clonotype. The chain couples TRBV12-3 or TRBV12-4 to TRBJ1-1, with D hard to call. Deletions cut 6 bases from V and 0 bases from J, with 17 bases between. The CDR3 length is 16 residues. CDR3 protein: CASSPDTVLLNTEAFF. CDR3 coding DNA: TGTGCCAGCAGCCCTGACACCGTTTTATTGAACACTGAAGCTTTCTTT.

The V gene is TRBV6-2 or TRBV6-3, the J gene TRBJ1-5, with a possible D match to TRBD1 (5 bases). CDR1 is MNHEY and CDR2 is SVGEGT in the germline V gene. The ends were cut back, 7 bases at V and 7 bases at J, with 26 bases in the middle. The CDR3 has 17 amino acids. The CDR3 nucleotides read TGTGCCAGCACCCCTAAAAATCAGGGAATTCGGAACCAGCCCCAGCATTTT. This gives the protein CASTPKNQGIRNQPQHF.

The chain couples TRBV11-2 to TRBJ2-4; 8 nucleotides agree with TRBD1. CDR1 and CDR2 from the germline V gene are SGHAT and FQNNGV. The junction had 7 bases not matched to a gene; V was cut back by 8 bases and J by 1 base. The CDR3 extends over 15 amino acids. The CDR3 bases are TGTGCCAGCTCGGGGCAGGGGGCTGCCAAAAACATTCAGTACTTC. Residues: CASSGQGAAKNIQYF.

This clonotype was picked up a small number of times. The chain has TRBV12-3 or TRBV12-4 and TRBJ2-2, with D possibly matching TRBD1 (5 bases). This CDR3 is 17 amino acids long. Deletions cut 5 bases from V and 2 bases from J, with 18 bases between. CDR3 nucleotide sequence: TGTGCCAGCAGTCCCATAGGGGCACTCTTCAACACCGGGGAGCTGTTTTTT. Translated, it gives CASSPIGALFNTGELFF.

J is TRBJ1-5 and V is TRBV29-1; D may be TRBD1 (6 bases). From germline, CDR1 is SQVTM and CDR2 ANQGSEA. This CDR3 has 13 residues. The V end lost 7 bases, the J end lost 5 bases, and 15 bases lay between the germline ends. CDR3 in amino acids: CSGTTGLDQPQHF. CDR3 DNA sequence: TGCAGCGGGACTACAGGGCTCGATCAGCCCCAGCATTTT.

There are a few counts of this clonotype. The J gene is TRBJ1-1, the V gene TRBV6-2 or TRBV6-3; TRBD1 matches 10 bases. V gave up 2 bases and J gave up 5 bases; unmatched junction bases: 5. The CDR3 spans 15 residues. In germline, CDR1 is MNHEY, CDR2 SVGEGT. This chain's CDR3 is CASSYTDRGMTEAFF. The DNA of the CDR3 is TGTGCCAGCAGTTACACGGACAGGGGGATGACTGAAGCTTTCTTT.

This clonotype has just a few counts. The gene calls are TRBV5-1 and TRBJ2-3; TRBD2 might be the D (6 bases). With 5 bases removed from V and 5 bases from J, the gap between germline ends came to 12 bases. CDR3 length: 13 residues. Germline V gene data show CDR1 as SGHRS and CDR2 as YFSETQ. In nucleotides, the CDR3 is TGCGCCAGCAGAGCGCCTAGCGTAGATACGCAGTATTTT. It yields the protein CASRAPSVDTQYF.

Concerning this clonotype itself: Sequence at one end of the junction differs from germline and may be a read error. The genes are TRBV18 and TRBJ2-3, with D possibly matching TRBD1 (6 bases). Germline V gives CDR1 KGHSH, CDR2 LQKENI. This CDR3 spans 17 amino acids. CDR3 nucleotide sequence: TGTGCCAGCTCATCACCTGTTGGGGGCAGGAACACAGATACGCAGTATTTT. Residues: CASSSPVGGRNTDTQYF.

This chain connects TRBV12-3 or TRBV12-4 to TRBJ1-2; the match to TRBD1 covers 10 bases. The CDR3 covers 16 residues. With 3 bases clipped from V and 8 bases from J, the junction kept 12 bases outside the gene matches. This chain's CDR3 is CASSFATGQGLVGYTF. The CDR3 DNA follows: TGTGCCAGCAGTTTCGCCACGGGACAGGGGCTGGTGGGCTACACCTTC.

The CDR3 DNA follows: TGCAGTGCCACCACTAGCGGGAGGACAGATACGCAGTATTTT. Translated, it gives CSATTSGRTDTQYF. The chain recombines TRBV20-1 with TRBJ2-3, with 12 bases fitting TRBD2. This CDR3 has 14 amino acids. The junction had 4 bases not matched to a gene; V was cut back by 6 bases and J by 3 bases. Per the germline V gene, CDR1 is DFQATT and CDR2 is SNEGSKA (reference sequence).

The rearrangement links TRBV28 to TRBJ2-1, with a weak D call TRBD2 (6 bases). V lost 2 bases to trimming and J lost 2 bases, with 10 bases between them. In germline, CDR1 is MDHEN, CDR2 SYDVKM. This CDR3 has 15 residues. The CDR3 here is CASSLVLAAYNEQFF. The CDR3 nucleotides read TGTGCCAGCAGTTTAGTTTTAGCGGCCTACAATGAGCAGTTCTTC.

This clonotype appeared many times. The chain uses TRBV5-1 and TRBJ1-1, with 8 bases matching TRBD1. Germline lookup yields CDR1 SGHRS and CDR2 YFSETQ. The CDR3 runs to 16 residues. J was trimmed by 3 bases and V by 4 bases; bases with no gene match: 11. CDR3 in amino acids: CASSVIGQGTDTEAFF. The DNA of the CDR3 is TGCGCCAGCAGCGTAATCGGACAGGGTACCGACACTGAAGCTTTCTTT.

This clonotype was observed a handful of times. The chain is built from TRBV4-1 and TRBJ1-2, with D maybe TRBD1 (6 bases). The CDR3 runs to 15 residues. Trimming removed 0 bases from V and 5 bases from J, with 13 bases in between. CDR1 MGHRA and CDR2 YSYEKL come from the germline V gene. CDR3 coding DNA: TGCGCCAGCAGCCAAGATGGTTCAGGGGATTATGGCTACACCTTC. Protein sequence: CASSQDGSGDYGYTF.

A few counts support this clonotype. The genes are TRBV9 and TRBJ2-7; TRBD1 might be the D (5 bases). The CDR3 has 14 residues. V was trimmed by 3 bases and J by 0 bases, leaving 10 bases between them. Germline V gene sequence: CDR1 SGDLS, CDR2 YYNGEE. The DNA of the CDR3 is TGTGCCAGCAGCGGGGGCTCGAGCTCCTACGAGCAGTACTTC. Amino acids: CASSGGSSSYEQYF.

In this sample, this clonotype turned up a few times. The chain has TRBV11-2 and TRBJ2-7, with 7 bases identical to TRBD2. The CDR3 covers 15 residues. Germline V gene sequence: CDR1 SGHAT, CDR2 FQNNGV. V lost 2 bases and J lost 6; bases outside the gene matches: 10. CDR3 DNA sequence: TGTGCCAGCAGCTTAAGGGGACTAACCCTCCCCGAGCAGTACTTC. This encodes CASSLRGLTLPEQYF. Full variable domain (outside the CDR3, taken from reference TRBV11-2 and TRBJ2-7): EAGVAQSPRYKIIEKRQSVAFWCNPISGHATLYWYQQILGQGPKLLIQFQNNGVVDDSQLPKDRFSAERLKGVDSTLKIQPAKLEDSAVYLCASSLRGLTLPEQYFGPGTRLTVT.

This clonotype was observed many times. The chain's CDR3 is CASSRGGPYDTEAFF. In DNA form, the CDR3 reads TGTGCCAGCAGCCGCGGGGGGCCCTACGACACTGAAGCTTTCTTT. The chain links TRBV6-1 to TRBJ1-1, with D tentatively TRBD1 (6 bases). V was trimmed by 6 bases and J by 3 bases, leaving 17 bases between them. The V gene's germline CDR1 is MNHNS and CDR2 SASEGT. CDR3 size: 15 residues.

This clonotype has a handful of counts. The V gene is TRBV7-9, the J gene TRBJ1-6; D gene unclear. The CDR3 runs to 14 residues. The ends were cut back, 8 bases at V and 8 bases at J, with 16 bases in the middle. The germline CDR1 and CDR2 sequences are SEHNR and FQNEAQ (reference sequence). The CDR3, as DNA: TGTGCCAGCGGATCTATGGTCCAAGATTCACCCCTCCACTTT. Its protein product is CASGSMVQDSPLHF.

DNA for the CDR3: TGTGCCAGCAGTGAAGCAGGAGGGTTCGGCTACACCTTC. Amino acids: CASSEAGGFGYTF. The V and J genes are TRBV6-1 and TRBJ1-2; unclear D gene. V shed 0 bases and J shed 8 bases, with 10 bases lying between them. Germline CDR1 reads MNHNS; CDR2 reads SASEGT. This CDR3 comprises 13 residues.

This clonotype was counted many times. V usage is TRBV24-1 and J usage is TRBJ2-5, with D perhaps matching TRBD1 (5 bases). The germline gives CDR1 KGHDR, CDR2 SFDVKD. The CDR3 loop spans 16 amino acids. Trimming shortened V by 4 bases and J by 5 bases, and 19 bases separated the two germline ends. CDR3 residues: CATSDLTGPGDETQYF. As DNA, the CDR3 is TGTGCCACCAGTGACCTTACAGGTCCCGGAGATGAGACCCAGTACTTC.

In this sample, this clonotype turned up a few times. The CDR3 loop reads CASSPAEGDTQYF. CDR3 in DNA: TGTGCCAGCAGTCCTGCGGAAGGAGATACGCAGTATTTT. The chain recombines TRBV2 with TRBJ2-3, with D uncertain. CDR1 and CDR2 (germline): SNHLY, FYNNEI. V was pared by 5 bases and J by 5 bases, with 11 bases between. This CDR3 spans 13 amino acids.